This T cell receptor beta chain appears in the sequencing data of a study of shared clonotypes between healthy human individuals. Libraries were prepared by immunoSEQ multiplex PCR; TCRdb keeps only in-frame clonotypes and omits some of them. Among roughly 1,100,000 clones listed, 65% to 75% were seen once. Germline values: CDR1 LGHNT, CDR2 FRNRAP. The CDR3 is made up of 13 amino acids. The germline V and J ends were trimmed by 2 bases and 1 base, with 5 bases remaining between them. The receptor comes from a man younger than 30 in good health. V gene TRBV12-5 combines with J gene TRBJ1-1; unclear D gene. The sample comprised memory CD4+ T cells sorted from blood. Described subset: CD45RA-negative fraction. CDR3 loop: CASGLNGNTEAFF. Here the CDR3 DNA reads TGTGCTAGTGGTTTGAACGGGAACACTGAAGCTTTCTTT.